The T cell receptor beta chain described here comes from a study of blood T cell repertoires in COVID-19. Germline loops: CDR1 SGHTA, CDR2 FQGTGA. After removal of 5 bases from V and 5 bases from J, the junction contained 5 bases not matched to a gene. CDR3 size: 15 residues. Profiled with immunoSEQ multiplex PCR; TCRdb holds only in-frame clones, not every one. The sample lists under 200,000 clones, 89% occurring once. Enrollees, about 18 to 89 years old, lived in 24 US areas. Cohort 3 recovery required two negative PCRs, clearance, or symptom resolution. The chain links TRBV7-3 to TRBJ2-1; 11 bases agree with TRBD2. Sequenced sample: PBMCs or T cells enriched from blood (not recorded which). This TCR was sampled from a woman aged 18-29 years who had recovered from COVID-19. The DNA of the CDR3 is TGTGCCAGCAGCCCAGTAGCGGGAGGGGACAATGAGCAGTTCTTC. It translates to CASSPVAGGDNEQFF.